This T cell receptor beta chain emerged from a study of vaccination effects on CD4 cells after COVID-19. The CDR3 runs 16 residues. The V gene's germline CDR1 is SGHRS and CDR2 YFSETQ. The V end lost 0 bases, the J end lost 3 bases, and 15 bases lay between the germline ends. About this clone itself: Its antigen is unidentified.

Pools of viral peptides were used by the ViraFEST assay to expand antigen-specific CD4+ T cells ahead of sequencing. Following a 10-day culture, CD4+ T cells were purified. Vaccinated recipients, who were negative for nucleocapsid antibodies, had no history of SARS-CoV-2 infection. The assay was immunoSEQ multiplex PCR, and TCRdb's table has in-frame clones only and misses some. This sample yields approximately 70,000 clones, of which roughly 79% are seen a single time; 2.5% to 3% belongs to the top ten. This clonotype was sampled from a human donor who received a COVID-19 vaccine. This chain uses TRBV5-1 with TRBJ2-5, with D perhaps matching TRBD1 or TRBD2 (5 bases each). The sample in question was CD4+ T cells from PBMCs cultured with HCoV-NL63 spike peptides, obtained before COVID-19 vaccination. CDR3 nucleotide sequence: TGCGCCAGCAGCTTGGGATGGGGGTCGGGGAAAGAGACCCAGTACTTC. Protein: CASSLGWGSGKETQYF.